Presented here are 6 T cell receptor beta chains from one specimen sequenced in a study of T cell responses to AZD1222 COVID-19 vaccine. TCRdb keeps only in-frame clones here, not all; method: immunoSEQ multiplex PCR. The repertoire holds roughly 130,000 clones, with around 94% as singletons. The sample here was peripheral blood, taken on day 0 of AZD1222 vaccination. The receptors shown here come from an adult in good health.

V gene TRBV9 combines with J gene TRBJ1-1; tentatively, D is TRBD1 (5 bases). This CDR3 contains 15 residues. Germline V gene data show CDR1 as SGDLS and CDR2 as YYNGEE. The germline V and J ends were trimmed by 4 bases and 4 bases, with 17 bases remaining between them. In DNA form, the CDR3 reads TGTGCCAGCAGCCCTGGGGCAGCCGAAGGCACTGAAGCTTTCTTT. Its translation: CASSPGAAEGTEAFF.

The chain employs TRBV7-6 and TRBJ1-4, with D unclear. CDR1 is SGHVS and CDR2 is FNYEAQ in the germline V gene. V lost 0 bases, J lost 3 bases, and 8 bases lay in between. CDR3 length equals 15 residues. CDR3: CASSLAAMPNEKLFF. As DNA, the CDR3 is TGTGCCAGCAGCTTAGCAGCTATGCCTAATGAAAAACTGTTTTTT.

The chain couples TRBV27 to TRBJ2-3; 7 nucleotides agree with TRBD2. The CDR3 spans 15 residues. Germline V gene sequence: CDR1 MNHEY, CDR2 SMNVEV (reference sequence). V dropped 1 base and J dropped 4; count of bases not matched to a gene: 5. The chain's CDR3 is CASSLFAGVADTQYF. The DNA of the CDR3 is TGTGCCAGCAGTTTATTTGCGGGAGTAGCAGATACGCAGTATTTT.

The chain is built from TRBV6-2 or TRBV6-3 and TRBJ2-7; no firm D call. The CDR3 runs 11 residues. V lost 6 bases and J 7 bases, leaving 10 bases between the germline ends. CDR1 is MNHEY and CDR2 is SVGEGT in the germline V gene. The CDR3, as DNA: TGTGCCAGCAGCCTTTCATGGGAGCAGTACTTC. Protein: CASSLSWEQYF.

The chain has TRBV19 and TRBJ2-1; 12 bases line up with TRBD2. Germline-derived CDR1 and CDR2 are LNHDA and SQIVND (reference sequence). CDR3 length: 15 residues. With V trimmed by 3 bases and J by 6 bases, 3 bases remained unmatched. CDR3 protein: CASSIGTSGFNEQFF. DNA of the CDR3: TGTGCCAGTAGTATCGGGACTAGCGGGTTCAATGAGCAGTTCTTC.

J is TRBJ1-3 and V is TRBV9; D may be TRBD1 (5 bases). The germline V gene encodes CDR1 SGDLS and CDR2 YYNGEE. Trimming took off 4 bases at V and 0 bases at J, with 29 bases between the two ends. The CDR3 extends over 21 amino acids. The CDR3 loop reads CASSLSGRLNQEELSGNTIYF. The CDR3 region has the DNA TGTGCCAGCAGCTTATCGGGACGGCTGAACCAGGAGGAGCTCTCTGGAAACACCATATATTTT.